The 30 T cell receptor beta chains presented below share a single source sample, sequenced in a study of T cell responses to AZD1222 COVID-19 vaccine. TCRdb's copy holds only in-frame clones and misses some; the assay was immunoSEQ multiplex PCR. The repertoire consists of roughly 45,000 clones, with roughly 88% occurring once and the leading ten covering under 20%. The source material was peripheral blood, sampled 28 days after the second AZD1222 dose. These receptors all come from an adult who received the AZD1222 COVID-19 vaccine.

The CDR3 DNA sequence: TGTGCCAGCAGCCCAGGGAATCCCACCGGGGAGCTGTTTTTT. The encoded protein is CASSPGNPTGELFF. The genes are TRBV11-3 and TRBJ2-2; possibly TRBD1 for D (5 bases). The germline gives CDR1 SGHNT, CDR2 YENEEA. V lost 5 bases to trimming and J lost 4 bases, with 11 bases between them. This CDR3 spans 14 amino acids.

This clone was seen a few times. Relative to the germline gene, one junction end is altered; a read error may explain this. The chain couples TRBV5-1 to TRBJ2-2; 9 bases agree with TRBD2. Germline V gene lookup returns CDR1 SGHRS and CDR2 YFSETQ. This CDR3 spans 16 amino acids. The CDR3 loop reads CARSLSAGGLTGELFF. For the CDR3, the DNA is TGCGCCCGCAGCTTGTCGGCGGGGGGGCTTACCGGGGAGCTGTTTTTT.

The CDR3 DNA reads TGTGCCAGCAGCTTAATGGGCGGAAACCAAGAGACCCAGTACTTC. It translates to CASSLMGGNQETQYF. This sequence joins TRBV7-3 and TRBJ2-5; no reliable D call. The CDR3 consists of 15 residues. The germline V and J ends were trimmed by 1 base and 0 bases, with 9 bases remaining between them. Germline CDR1 and CDR2: SGHTA and FQGTGA.

Only a few counts were recorded for this clone. The chain couples TRBV12-3 or TRBV12-4 to TRBJ1-1; D gene ambiguous. V lost 3 bases to trimming and J lost 0 bases, with 2 bases between them. The CDR3 totals 12 residues. The CDR3 sequence is CASSFLNTEAFF. The CDR3 bases are TGTGCCAGCAGTTTTTTGAACACTGAAGCTTTCTTT.

The chain is built from TRBV5-4 and TRBJ2-2; D gene uncertain. CDR3 length: 16 amino acids. The ends were cut back, 0 bases at V and 3 bases at J, with 12 bases in the middle. Germline V gene sequence: CDR1 SGHNT, CDR2 YYREEE (reference sequence). CDR3 coding DNA: TGTGCCAGCAGCTTGGATCCGGGTTCTGACACCGGGGAGCTGTTTTTT. Translation: CASSLDPGSDTGELFF. The full variable domain, with the rest looked up from reference TRBV5-4 and TRBJ2-2, is ETGVTQSPTHLIKTRGQQVTLRCSSQSGHNTVSWYQQALGQGPQFIFQYYREEENGRGNFPPRFSGLQFPNYSSELNVNALELDDSALYLCASSLDPGSDTGELFFGEGSRLTVL.

The chain uses TRBV2 and TRBJ1-2; D is unclear. Germline V gives CDR1 SNHLY, CDR2 FYNNEI. V was pared by 8 bases and J by 4 bases, with 11 bases between. The CDR3 has 12 amino acids. CDR3 DNA: TGTGCCAGCGCCGGTGGAATCTATGGCTACACCTTC. Protein sequence: CASAGGIYGYTF.

This clone was recorded a few times. The J gene is TRBJ2-4, the V gene TRBV28; D perhaps matches TRBD1 (6 bases). CDR3 length: 19 residues. Trimming shortened V by 3 bases and J by 5 bases, and 26 bases separated the two germline ends. Germline V CDR1 and CDR2: MDHEN, SYDVKM. CDR3: CASSFLLRRQVTTQNIQYF. In nucleotides, the CDR3 is TGTGCCAGCAGTTTTCTCCTGCGTCGACAGGTAACGACCCAAAACATTCAGTACTTC.

The chain uses TRBV28 and TRBJ2-5; the D gene is possibly TRBD2 (6 bases). The germline V and J ends were trimmed by 6 bases and 3 bases, with 14 bases remaining between them. The CDR3 has 14 amino acids. Germline CDR1 reads MDHEN; CDR2 reads SYDVKM. CDR3 bases: TGTGCCAGCAGGCAGGGACTCCTAAAAGAGACCCAGTACTTC. Protein sequence: CASRQGLLKETQYF.

The CDR3 reads CASSTYNSGGPYEQYF. CDR3 bases: TGTGCCAGTAGTACTTATAATAGCGGGGGGCCCTACGAGCAGTACTTC. This rearrangement joins TRBV19 to TRBJ2-7; 10 nucleotides line up with TRBD2. The CDR3 runs 16 residues. CDR1 and CDR2 from the germline V gene are LNHDA and SQIVND (reference sequence). The ends lost 4 bases at V and 2 bases at J; junction bases unmatched: 8.

The chain has TRBV7-6 and TRBJ2-7; 10 nucleotides align to TRBD2. From germline, CDR1 is SGHVS and CDR2 FNYEAQ. With 1 base clipped from V and 1 base from J, the junction kept 4 bases outside the gene matches. The CDR3 totals 16 residues. The CDR3 nucleotides read TGTGCCAGCAGCTTAGATCTAGCGGGGGCTTCCTACGAGCAGTACTTC. Protein product: CASSLDLAGASYEQYF.

The rearrangement links TRBV5-1 to TRBJ2-3; D is unresolved. Germline values: CDR1 SGHRS, CDR2 YFSETQ. The CDR3 has 13 amino acids. V was trimmed by 4 bases and J by 2 bases, leaving 8 bases between them. The CDR3 protein is CASSPKYTDTQYF. The CDR3 nucleotides are TGCGCCAGCAGCCCTAAATACACAGATACGCAGTATTTT.

V and J are TRBV30 and TRBJ1-5; 9 bases match TRBD1. Per the germline V gene, CDR1 is GTSNPN and CDR2 is SVGIG (reference sequence). CDR3 length: 14 amino acids. V lost 5 bases to trimming and J lost 7 bases; unmatched junction nucleotides: 9. The CDR3 bases are TGTGCCTGGCAACCGGGACAGGGTTACCAGCCCCAGCATTTT. This translates into CAWQPGQGYQPQHF. Using reference TRBV30 and TRBJ1-5 for the parts outside the CDR3, the full variable domain is SQTIHQWPATLVQPVGSPLSLECTVEGTSNPNLYWYRQAAGRGLQLLFYSVGIGQISSEVPQNLSASRPQDRQFILSSKKLLLSDSGFYLCAWQPGQGYQPQHFGDGTRLSIL.

The chain couples TRBV12-3 or TRBV12-4 to TRBJ1-4; unclear D gene. The CDR3 length is 13 residues. Trimming took off 4 bases at V and 6 bases at J, with 9 bases between the two ends. The CDR3 loop is CASSSAGDEKLFF. CDR3 sequence (DNA): TGTGCCAGCAGTTCGGCAGGCGATGAAAAACTGTTTTTT.

The DNA for the CDR3 is TGTGCCAGCAGCCAAGTTATACAGGGGCACGAGCAGTACTTC. Translating gives CASSQVIQGHEQYF. This chain joins TRBV3-1 (or the pseudogene TRBV3-2) and TRBJ2-7; 7 bases are shared with TRBD1. After removal of 1 base from V and 5 bases from J, the junction contained 5 bases not matched to a gene. Germline CDR1 is LGHDT and CDR2 is YNNKEL (reference sequence). The CDR3 is made up of 14 amino acids.

This chain uses TRBV12-3 or TRBV12-4 with TRBJ1-4, with D unresolved. The CDR3 covers 10 residues. The ends were cut back, 9 bases at V and 8 bases at J, with 7 bases in the middle. This chain's CDR3 is CASYHEKLFF. In DNA, the CDR3 is TGTGCCAGTTATCACGAAAAACTGTTTTTT.

This sequence joins TRBV6-5 and TRBJ2-3, with D unclear. CDR3 length: 14 residues. The V gene lost 3 bases and the J gene lost 5 bases, with 12 bases spanning the gap. CDR1 MNHEY and CDR2 SVGAGI come from the germline V gene. CDR3 in DNA: TGTGCCAGCAGTTATAGCCTATGGGTAGATACGCAGTATTTT. Translated: CASSYSLWVDTQYF.

This chain links TRBV10-3 with TRBJ2-2; 12 bases agree with TRBD2. Germline V CDR1 and CDR2: ENHRY, SYGVKD. With 10 bases clipped from V and 7 bases from J, the junction kept 7 bases outside the gene matches. The CDR3 extends over 14 amino acids. CDR3 DNA sequence: TGTGCCACACGGACTAGCGGGGTGGGCGGGGAGCTGTTTTTT. Amino acid sequence: CATRTSGVGGELFF.

DNA for the CDR3: TGTGCCAGCAGCCATGGTGGGACGGCCGCTAACTATGGCTACACCTTC. Translated: CASSHGGTAANYGYTF. The chain uses TRBV5-8 and TRBJ1-2; TRBD1 might be the D (5 bases). Germline V gene sequence: CDR1 SGHTS, CDR2 YDEGEE. V was pared by 4 bases and J by 0 bases, with 16 bases between. The length of the CDR3 is 16 residues.

V gene TRBV7-3 combines with J gene TRBJ1-1; TRBD1 might be the D (5 bases). Per the germline V gene, CDR1 is SGHTA and CDR2 is FQGTGA. The CDR3 consists of 16 residues. Trimming left V 0 bases short and J 1 base short, with 12 bases between. The CDR3 coding sequence is TGTGCCAGCAGCTTAACGGGAGACAGACAGAACACTGAAGCTTTCTTT. Amino acid sequence: CASSLTGDRQNTEAFF.

CDR3 loop: CASSLGTGAFGYTF. Written as DNA, the CDR3 is TGTGCCAGCAGCTTAGGGACAGGGGCTTTTGGCTACACCTTC. V is TRBV11-2 and J is TRBJ1-2; 9 nucleotides match TRBD1. V shed 1 base and J 7 bases; nucleotides not matched to a gene: 4. The CDR3 spans 14 residues. From germline, CDR1 is SGHAT and CDR2 FQNNGV. Variable domain in full (rest from reference TRBV11-2 and TRBJ1-2): EAGVAQSPRYKIIEKRQSVAFWCNPISGHATLYWYQQILGQGPKLLIQFQNNGVVDDSQLPKDRFSAERLKGVDSTLKIQPAKLEDSAVYLCASSLGTGAFGYTFGSGTRLTVV.

This clone was observed a handful of times. This chain uses TRBV5-1 with TRBJ2-7, with D perhaps matching TRBD2 (5 bases). The length of the CDR3 is 14 residues. V lost 6 bases, J lost 3 bases, and 16 bases lay in between. The V gene's germline CDR1 is SGHRS and CDR2 YFSETQ. CDR3 DNA: TGCGCCAGCACCTCCCCGGACTCGGTCTACGAGCAGTACTTC. This sequence encodes CASTSPDSVYEQYF.

The V and J genes are TRBV27 and TRBJ2-2; a possible D gene is TRBD2 (7 bases). This CDR3 has 15 amino acids. The V and J ends lost 3 bases and 4 bases respectively, with 12 bases between them. Per the germline V gene, CDR1 is MNHEY and CDR2 is SMNVEV (reference sequence). CDR3 sequence: CASSFRGAATGELFF. Written as DNA, the CDR3 is TGTGCCAGCAGTTTTCGGGGGGCCGCCACCGGGGAGCTGTTTTTT.

This rearrangement joins TRBV7-9 to TRBJ2-2; D possibly corresponds to TRBD1 (6 bases). The CDR3 extends over 14 amino acids. Germline V lookup: CDR1 SEHNR, CDR2 FQNEAQ (reference sequence). Trimming removed 3 bases at V and 4 bases at J, with 9 bases between. CDR3 loop: CASSFTGRTGELFF. The DNA for the CDR3 is TGTGCCAGCAGCTTTACAGGGCGCACCGGGGAGCTGTTTTTT.

This chain connects TRBV6-4 to TRBJ1-1; D unclear. The V gene's germline CDR1 is MRHNA and CDR2 SNTAGT. The V end was cut by 9 bases, the J end by 1 base, with 12 bases between. The CDR3 loop spans 13 amino acids. The CDR3 bases are TGTGCCAGAACCGTCCGGGGGAACACTGAAGCTTTCTTT. This encodes CARTVRGNTEAFF.

This chain connects TRBV29-1 to TRBJ2-4; the D is unclear. The V end lost 7 bases, the J end lost 0 bases, and 7 bases lay between the germline ends. CDR3 length: 12 amino acids. Germline CDR1 SQVTM, CDR2 ANQGSEA. Here the CDR3 DNA reads TGCAGCGCAAGGGTAGCCAAAAACATTCAGTACTTC. Its protein product is CSARVAKNIQYF.

Here the CDR3 reads CASSSGQTSYNEQFF. CDR3 coding DNA: TGTGCCAGCAGCTCAGGACAAACCTCCTACAATGAGCAGTTCTTC. The rearrangement uses TRBV7-2 and TRBJ2-1; a weak D match, TRBD1 (5 bases). V was cut by 4 bases and J by 0 bases, with 10 bases left in between. The germline gives CDR1 SGHTA, CDR2 FQGNSA. This CDR3 is built from 15 residues.

The V and J genes are TRBV18 and TRBJ1-6; D gene unclear. From germline, CDR1 is KGHSH and CDR2 LQKENI. Trimming removed 2 bases from V and 0 bases from J, with 8 bases in between. The CDR3 has 16 amino acids. CDR3 sequence (DNA): TGTGCCAGCTCACCAACCCAGAGCTCCTATAATTCACCCCTCCACTTT. Translating gives CASSPTQSSYNSPLHF.

The rearrangement links TRBV7-2 to TRBJ1-6; D not certain. Per the germline V gene, CDR1 is SGHTA and CDR2 is FQGNSA. This CDR3 is built from 16 residues. V shed 10 bases and J shed 0 bases, with 16 bases lying between them. CDR3: CATPFTGVSYNSPLHF. The CDR3 DNA follows: TGTGCCACCCCTTTCACCGGCGTCTCCTATAATTCACCCCTCCACTTT.

The V call is TRBV11-2, the J call TRBJ2-5; tentative D call: TRBD1 (5 bases). This CDR3 is built from 14 residues. The V gene lost 0 bases and the J gene lost 6 bases, with 11 bases spanning the gap. Germline V gives CDR1 SGHAT, CDR2 FQNNGV. The CDR3 loop is CASSLDLPGKTQYF. CDR3 sequence (DNA): TGTGCCAGCAGCTTAGATCTGCCAGGGAAGACCCAGTACTTC.

The chain couples TRBV6-6 to TRBJ1-1; D unclear. Trimming pared 6 bases from V and 5 bases from J, leaving 22 bases between. Germline V gene sequence: CDR1 MNHNY, CDR2 SVGAGI (reference sequence). This CDR3 contains 16 residues. The CDR3 coding sequence is TGTGCCAGCAGGGCTAAGCTTAGACGGCCATATACTGAAGCTTTCTTT. It codes for CASRAKLRRPYTEAFF.